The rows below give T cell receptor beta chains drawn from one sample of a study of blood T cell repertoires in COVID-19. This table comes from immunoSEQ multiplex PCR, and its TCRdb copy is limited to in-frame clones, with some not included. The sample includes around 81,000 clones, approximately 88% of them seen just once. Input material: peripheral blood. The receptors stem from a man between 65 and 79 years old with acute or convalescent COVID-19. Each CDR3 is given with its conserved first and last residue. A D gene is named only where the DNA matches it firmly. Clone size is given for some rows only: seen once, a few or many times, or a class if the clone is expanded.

cdr3_nt: TGTGCCAGCAGCAAAGAGGGGGACAGGGCCGCAGATACGCAGTATTTT
cdr3_aa: CASSKEGDRAADTQYF
clone_size: -
j_call: TRBJ2-3
d_call: -
v_call: TRBV21-1

cdr3_nt: TGTGCCAGCAGCTTGCGGACAGGGAGAAGAGAGAGCACTGAAGCTTTCTTT
cdr3_aa: CASSLRTGRRESTEAFF
clone_size: -
j_call: TRBJ1-1
d_call: TRBD1
v_call: TRBV5-6

cdr3_nt: TGTGCCAGCAGAAGACAGGGTTACTCATCCTACGAGCAGTACTTC
cdr3_aa: CASRRQGYSSYEQYF
clone_size: -
j_call: TRBJ2-7
d_call: TRBD1
v_call: TRBV2

cdr3_nt: TGTGCCAGCTCATGGCGGGTTAGCGGGGAGCTGTTTTTT
cdr3_aa: CASSWRVSGELFF
clone_size: -
j_call: TRBJ2-2
d_call: -
v_call: TRBV6-5

cdr3_nt: TGTGCCAGCAGTACGGACAGGGGGCGACGGAGGAACACTGAAGCTTTCTTT
cdr3_aa: CASSTDRGRRRNTEAFF
clone_size: -
j_call: TRBJ1-1
d_call: TRBD1
v_call: TRBV6-2/TRBV6-3

cdr3_nt: TGCGCCAGCAGCCGGGGACTGTCGAGCCAGCCCCAGCATTTT
cdr3_aa: CASSRGLSSQPQHF
clone_size: -
j_call: TRBJ1-5
d_call: -
v_call: TRBV4-3

cdr3_nt: TGTGCCAGTAGTAACACTTTCGGGACAGCCGATAATGAAAAACTGTTTTTT
cdr3_aa: CASSNTFGTADNEKLFF
clone_size: -
j_call: TRBJ1-4
d_call: TRBD1
v_call: TRBV19

cdr3_nt: TGCGCCAGCAGAAAGACTAGCGGGGGGGCCTACAATGAGCAGTTCTTC
cdr3_aa: CASRKTSGGAYNEQFF
clone_size: -
j_call: TRBJ2-1
d_call: TRBD2
v_call: TRBV10-2

cdr3_nt: TGTGCCAGCAGCGTAGCCAAGAGCTCTGGGGCCAACGTCCTGACTTTC
cdr3_aa: CASSVAKSSGANVLTF
clone_size: once
j_call: TRBJ2-6
d_call: -
v_call: TRBV9

cdr3_nt: TGTGCCAGCAGCTTAGTCGCCAGGGTAAAACCGGGCACAGATACGCAGTATTTT
cdr3_aa: CASSLVARVKPGTDTQYF
clone_size: -
j_call: TRBJ2-3
d_call: -
v_call: TRBV7-2

cdr3_nt: TGTGCCATTAATGGACAGCCTAACTATGGCTACACCTTC
cdr3_aa: CAINGQPNYGYTF
clone_size: -
j_call: TRBJ1-2
d_call: -
v_call: TRBV28

cdr3_nt: TGTGCCATCAGTGCACGAGGAGGGAGGGACCAGCCCCAGCATTTT
cdr3_aa: CAISARGGRDQPQHF
clone_size: -
j_call: TRBJ1-5
d_call: -
v_call: TRBV10-3

cdr3_nt: TGTGCCAGCAGTCAGCTTGGGGGGGATCAGCCCCAGCATTTT
cdr3_aa: CASSQLGGDQPQHF
clone_size: few
j_call: TRBJ1-5
d_call: -
v_call: TRBV6-2/TRBV6-3

cdr3_nt: TGTGCCAGCAGCCTGGGGACTAGCGCCGTCAATGCAGATACGCAGTATTTT
cdr3_aa: CASSLGTSAVNADTQYF
clone_size: -
j_call: TRBJ2-3
d_call: TRBD2
v_call: TRBV9

cdr3_nt: TGTGCCAGCAGTGGGAAAGCGGGGGGTTCCTACAATGAGCAGTTCTTC
cdr3_aa: CASSGKAGGSYNEQFF
clone_size: -
j_call: TRBJ2-1
d_call: TRBD2
v_call: TRBV6-6

cdr3_nt: TGCGCCAGCAGCCAACAGACAGGGTTGGGAGAGCAGTACTTC
cdr3_aa: CASSQQTGLGEQYF
clone_size: -
j_call: TRBJ2-7
d_call: TRBD1
v_call: TRBV4-3

cdr3_nt: TGTGCCAGCAGCTTATCTGGAGCTTTCACAGATACGCAGTATTTT
cdr3_aa: CASSLSGAFTDTQYF
clone_size: -
j_call: TRBJ2-3
d_call: -
v_call: TRBV7-2

cdr3_nt: TGTGCCAGCAGCTTACGGGTTGATTTGGTCAATCAGCCCCAGCATTTT
cdr3_aa: CASSLRVDLVNQPQHF
clone_size: -
j_call: TRBJ1-5
d_call: -
v_call: TRBV11-2

cdr3_nt: TGTGCCAGTAAAGGACTGACTACCTATAACTATGGCTACACCTTC
cdr3_aa: CASKGLTTYNYGYTF
clone_size: -
j_call: TRBJ1-2
d_call: -
v_call: TRBV19

cdr3_nt: TGCGCCAGCAGCTTGGAAGGGACAGGGATTTGGGGCTACACCTTC
cdr3_aa: CASSLEGTGIWGYTF
clone_size: -
j_call: TRBJ1-2
d_call: TRBD1
v_call: TRBV5-1

cdr3_nt: TGTCGACCCCCGCCCAGGGATCCCACCGGGGAGCTGTTTTTT
cdr3_aa: CRPPPRDPTGELFF
clone_size: -
j_call: TRBJ2-2
d_call: -
v_call: TRBV30

cdr3_nt: TGTGCCAGCAGTTTATGGCAGAATAATTCACCCCTCCACTTT
cdr3_aa: CASSLWQNNSPLHF
clone_size: -
j_call: TRBJ1-6
d_call: -
v_call: TRBV27

cdr3_nt: TGTGCCAGCAGCTCGACAGGGACCTATGGCTACACCTTC
cdr3_aa: CASSSTGTYGYTF
clone_size: -
j_call: TRBJ1-2
d_call: TRBD1
v_call: TRBV6-6

cdr3_nt: TGTGCCAGTAGTTTAGCCCCGCAGGTGTCGGGCTACACCTTC
cdr3_aa: CASSLAPQVSGYTF
clone_size: -
j_call: TRBJ1-2
d_call: -
v_call: TRBV19

cdr3_nt: TGTGCCAGCAGAAGGAACAGGGGACCCCTCCACTTT
cdr3_aa: CASRRNRGPLHF
clone_size: -
j_call: TRBJ1-6
d_call: TRBD1
v_call: TRBV6-5

cdr3_nt: TGTGCCAGCAGCTTAGATCTGTGGGACAGGGTTCCCCACGAGCAGTACTTC
cdr3_aa: CASSLDLWDRVPHEQYF
clone_size: -
j_call: TRBJ2-7
d_call: TRBD1
v_call: TRBV11-3

cdr3_nt: TGTGCCAGTAACCCCCAGGATTTGCGCAATCAGCCCCAGCATTTT
cdr3_aa: CASNPQDLRNQPQHF
clone_size: -
j_call: TRBJ1-5
d_call: -
v_call: TRBV19

cdr3_nt: TGTGCCAGCAGGGGGGACAGTAACACCGGGGAGCTGTTTTTT
cdr3_aa: CASRGDSNTGELFF
clone_size: -
j_call: TRBJ2-2
d_call: TRBD1
v_call: TRBV2

cdr3_nt: TGTGCCAGCTCTTTTAGCGGGAGCCTGACCGGTTTATTAAACAATGAGCAGTTCTTC
cdr3_aa: CASSFSGSLTGLLNNEQFF
clone_size: -
j_call: TRBJ2-1
d_call: TRBD2
v_call: TRBV27